The rows below give T cell receptor beta chains drawn from one sample of a study of T cell changes during pregnancy in multiple sclerosis. Measured with immunoSEQ multiplex PCR; TCRdb has only the in-frame clones, and not every one. In the table there are 30,000 or so clones, roughly 91% of which are singletons. The material was CD8+ T cells from peripheral blood mononuclear cells, obtained in the second trimester of pregnancy. These receptors were taken from a female donor in good health, enrolled as a control in a pregnancy study. CDR3s include the opening cysteine and the closing phenylalanine or tryptophan. The order of the fields is V gene, J gene, D gene, CDR3 protein, CDR3 DNA. A D gene is named only where the DNA matches it firmly.

V: TRBV11-3
J: TRBJ1-4
D: TRBD1
CDR3: CASSLETGLFNEKLFF
DNA: TGTGCCAGCAGCTTGGAGACAGGGCTCTTTAATGAAAAACTGTTTTTT

V: TRBV27
J: TRBJ2-7
D: -
CDR3: CASSSGDGSYEQYF
DNA: TGTGCCAGCAGTTCGGGGGACGGCTCCTACGAGCAGTACTTC

V: TRBV9
J: TRBJ1-4
D: -
CDR3: CASSETPLEEKLFF
DNA: TGTGCCAGCAGCGAGACTCCTTTGGAGGAAAAACTGTTTTTT

V: TRBV27
J: TRBJ2-2
D: TRBD1
CDR3: CASIGGVRTGELFF
DNA: TGTGCCAGCATAGGGGGCGTTCGGACCGGGGAGCTGTTTTTT

V: TRBV5-6
J: TRBJ1-1
D: TRBD1
CDR3: CASSPAQTGDTEAFF
DNA: TGTGCCAGCAGCCCGGCCCAGACAGGGGACACTGAAGCTTTCTTT

V: TRBV4-1
J: TRBJ1-6
D: -
CDR3: CASSPIQGPDSYNSPLHF
DNA: TGCGCCAGCAGCCCTATTCAGGGGCCCGACTCCTATAATTCACCCCTCCACTTT

V: TRBV4-3
J: TRBJ2-7
D: TRBD1
CDR3: CASSQDVGGGYEQYF
DNA: TGCGCCAGCAGCCAAGATGTAGGGGGCGGGTACGAGCAGTACTTC

V: TRBV6-4
J: TRBJ2-3
D: TRBD2
CDR3: CASSDSLAGADTQYF
DNA: TGTGCCAGCAGTGACTCCCTAGCGGGGGCAGATACGCAGTATTTT

V: TRBV27
J: TRBJ2-7
D: -
CDR3: CASSLSPGVSYEQYF
DNA: TGTGCCAGCAGTTTATCGCCGGGGGTATCCTACGAGCAGTACTTC

V: TRBV7-9
J: TRBJ2-5
D: -
CDR3: CASSPWQGVETQYF
DNA: TGTGCCAGCAGCCCTTGGCAGGGTGTGGAGACCCAGTACTTC

V: TRBV27
J: TRBJ2-7
D: TRBD1
CDR3: CASRVTGDSYEQYF
DNA: TGTGCCAGCAGAGTGACAGGGGACTCCTACGAGCAGTACTTC

V: TRBV10-3
J: TRBJ2-3
D: TRBD1
CDR3: CAISMDPGQGADTQYF
DNA: TGTGCCATCAGCATGGACCCGGGACAGGGGGCAGATACGCAGTATTTT

V: TRBV7-9
J: TRBJ1-2
D: TRBD1
CDR3: CASTGTEFFAYGYTF
DNA: TGTGCCAGCACCGGGACAGAGTTTTTCGCCTATGGCTACACCTTC

V: TRBV9
J: TRBJ1-3
D: TRBD1
CDR3: CASSVVDRDTIYF
DNA: TGTGCCAGCAGCGTAGTGGACAGGGACACCATATATTTT

V: TRBV4-3
J: TRBJ1-1
D: -
CDR3: CASSQEGVSTEAFF
DNA: TGCGCCAGCAGCCAAGAAGGGGTAAGCACTGAAGCTTTCTTT

V: TRBV7-9
J: TRBJ2-7
D: -
CDR3: CASSLASPAGEQYF
DNA: TGTGCCAGCAGCTTAGCTTCTCCAGCGGGCGAGCAGTACTTC